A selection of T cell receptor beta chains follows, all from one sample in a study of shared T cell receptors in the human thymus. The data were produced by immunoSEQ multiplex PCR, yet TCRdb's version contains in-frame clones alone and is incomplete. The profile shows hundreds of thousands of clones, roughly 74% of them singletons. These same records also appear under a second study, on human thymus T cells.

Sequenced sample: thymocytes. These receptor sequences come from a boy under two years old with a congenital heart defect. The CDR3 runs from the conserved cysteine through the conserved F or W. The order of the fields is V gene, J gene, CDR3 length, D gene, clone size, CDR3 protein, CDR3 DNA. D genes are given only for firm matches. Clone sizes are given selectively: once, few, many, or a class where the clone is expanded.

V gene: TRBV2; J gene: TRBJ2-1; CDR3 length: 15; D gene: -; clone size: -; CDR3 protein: CASSEGLARYNEQFF; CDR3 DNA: TGTGCCAGCAGTGAAGGCCTAGCCAGGTACAATGAGCAGTTCTTC
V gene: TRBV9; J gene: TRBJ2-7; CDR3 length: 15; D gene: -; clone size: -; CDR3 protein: CASSVADIDSYEQYF; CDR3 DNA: TGTGCCAGCAGCGTAGCTGACATTGACTCCTACGAGCAGTACTTC
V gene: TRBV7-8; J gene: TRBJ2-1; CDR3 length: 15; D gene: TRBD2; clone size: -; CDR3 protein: CASSPGLARYNEQFF; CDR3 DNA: TGTGCCAGCAGTCCGGGACTAGCGCGTTACAATGAGCAGTTCTTC
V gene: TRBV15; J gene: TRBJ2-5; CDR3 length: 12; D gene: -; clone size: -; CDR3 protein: CATSSYQETQYF; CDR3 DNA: TGTGCCACCAGCAGCTACCAAGAGACCCAGTACTTC
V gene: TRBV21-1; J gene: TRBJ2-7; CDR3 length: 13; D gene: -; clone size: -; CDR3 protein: CASSPPGRHEQYF; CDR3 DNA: TGTGCCAGCAGCCCCCCGGGGAGGCACGAGCAGTACTTC
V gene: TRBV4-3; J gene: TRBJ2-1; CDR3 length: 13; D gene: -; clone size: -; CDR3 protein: CASSPWTAHEQFF; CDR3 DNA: TGCGCCAGCAGCCCGTGGACTGCTCATGAGCAGTTCTTC
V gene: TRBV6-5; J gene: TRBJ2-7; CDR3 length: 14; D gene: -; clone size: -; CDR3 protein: CASSYQGKNYEQYF; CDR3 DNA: TGTGCCAGCAGTTATCAGGGCAAGAATTACGAGCAGTACTTC
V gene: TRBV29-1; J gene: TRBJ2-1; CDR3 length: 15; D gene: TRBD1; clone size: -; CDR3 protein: CSVEGDRRGYNEQFF; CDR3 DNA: TGCAGCGTTGAAGGGGACAGGAGAGGATACAATGAGCAGTTCTTC
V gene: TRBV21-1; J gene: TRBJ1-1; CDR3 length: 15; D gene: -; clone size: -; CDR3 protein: CASSKGAGTGAVAFF; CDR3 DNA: TGTGCCAGCAGCAAAGGAGCCGGGACAGGGGCGGTAGCTTTCTTT
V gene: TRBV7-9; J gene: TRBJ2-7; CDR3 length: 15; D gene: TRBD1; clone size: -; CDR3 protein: CASSLPRDRGLEQYF; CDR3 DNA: TGTGCCAGCAGCTTACCACGGGACAGGGGCTTGGAGCAGTACTTC
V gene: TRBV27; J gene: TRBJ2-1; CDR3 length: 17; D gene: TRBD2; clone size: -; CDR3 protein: CASSPRTSGRLHNEQFF; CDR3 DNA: TGTGCCAGCAGTCCTCGGACTAGCGGGAGACTCCACAATGAGCAGTTCTTC
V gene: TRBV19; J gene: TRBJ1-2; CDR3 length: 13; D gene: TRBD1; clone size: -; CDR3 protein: CASRRTGGVGYTF; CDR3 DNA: TGTGCCAGTAGAAGGACAGGGGGGGTAGGCTACACCTTC
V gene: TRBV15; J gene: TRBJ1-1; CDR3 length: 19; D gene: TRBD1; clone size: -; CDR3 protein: CATSRRPAPHRGVGPRAFF; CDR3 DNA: TGTGCCACCAGCAGACGCCCGGCCCCTCACAGGGGAGTAGGGCCCCGGGCTTTCTTT
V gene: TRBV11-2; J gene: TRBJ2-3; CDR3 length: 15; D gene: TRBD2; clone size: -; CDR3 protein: CASSSGLAGADTQYF; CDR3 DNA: TGTGCCAGCAGCTCGGGACTAGCGGGAGCAGATACGCAGTATTTT
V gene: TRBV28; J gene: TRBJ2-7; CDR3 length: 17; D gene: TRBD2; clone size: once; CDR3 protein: CASSFGLAGVVSYEQYF; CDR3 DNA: TGTGCCAGCAGTTTCGGGCTAGCGGGGGTGGTTTCCTACGAGCAGTACTTC
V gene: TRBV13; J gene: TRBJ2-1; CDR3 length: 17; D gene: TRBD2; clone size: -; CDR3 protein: CASSPWLAGEPYNEQFF; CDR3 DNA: TGTGCCAGCAGCCCCTGGCTAGCGGGGGAGCCCTACAATGAGCAGTTCTTC
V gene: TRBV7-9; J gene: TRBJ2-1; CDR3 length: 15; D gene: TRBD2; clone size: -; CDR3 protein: CASSLVAGYYNEQFF; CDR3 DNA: TGTGCCAGCAGCTTAGTAGCGGGATACTACAATGAGCAGTTCTTC